This T cell receptor (beta chain) was profiled in a study of blood T cell repertoires in COVID-19. Overall study: Spain, Italy and the United States supplied samples that represented acute and convalescent COVID-19. Sources were T cells, B-cell-depleted T cells, or PBMCs; the material itself was cDNA or gDNA.

Authors' data handling: Reference gene primers were amplified, and this amplification served to estimate nucleated cell counts. Method: immunoSEQ multiplex PCR; TCRdb's copy keeps in-frame clones and lacks some. That table furnishes V, J and clone size, whereas the DNA furnished D and trimming. The repertoire consists of around 450,000 clones, with more than 85% occurring once and the leading ten covering roughly 4%. Germline-derived CDR1 and CDR2 are SNHLY and FYNNEI. J gave up 2 bases and V 3 bases, and 14 bases lay outside the gene matches. The CDR3 is made up of 19 amino acids. The TCR comes from a woman aged 25 to 39 with acute or convalescent COVID-19. Sequencing was performed on peripheral blood. The chain is built from TRBV2 and TRBJ2-3; 10 bases map to TRBD2. Written as DNA, the CDR3 is TGTGCCAGCAGTGACACTCCACCAAGCGGGACTAGCGTCACAGATACGCAGTATTTT. This codes for CASSDTPPSGTSVTDTQYF. Looking up the rest from reference TRBV2 and TRBJ2-3 gives the full variable domain: EPEVTQTPSHQVTQMGQEVILRCVPISNHLYFYWYRQILGQKVEFLVSFYNNEISEKSEIFDDQFSVERPDGSNFTLKIRSTKLEDSAMYFCASSDTPPSGTSVTDTQYFGPGTRLTVL.